The 17 T cell receptor beta chains below were found in one sample sequenced in a study of cytomegalovirus exposure and HLA in healthy donors. The PCR had 60 Vbeta and 13 Jbeta primers. Libraries were prepared by immunoSEQ multiplex PCR; TCRdb keeps only in-frame clonotypes and omits some of them. The data show 150,000 to 200,000 clones, with 70% to 90% seen just once and around a tenth held by the top ten. The specimen was PBMCs. The receptor source for this set is a man aged 18 to 30 in good health and CMV-seropositive.

The chain combines TRBV5-4 with TRBJ1-2; 8 positions agree with TRBD1. CDR1 is SGHNT, CDR2 YYREEE, per germline (reference sequence). V was pared by 4 bases and J by 7 bases, with 12 bases of the junction left unmatched. CDR3 length: 15 residues. This chain's CDR3 is CASSLGQGDISGYTF. For the CDR3, the DNA is TGTGCCAGCAGCCTCGGACAGGGCGATATATCTGGCTACACCTTC.

Concerning this clone itself: One junction end disagrees with the germline gene, perhaps due to a read error. This chain uses TRBV9 with TRBJ1-1; 7 nucleotides match TRBD1. In germline, CDR1 is SGDLS, CDR2 YYNGEE. The CDR3 runs to 16 residues. For the CDR3, the DNA is TGTGCCAGCAGCGTAGCTCTGGGGACAGAGAGCACTGGAGCTTTCTTT. Its translation is CASSVALGTESTGAFF. The whole variable domain, remainder taken from reference TRBV9 and TRBJ1-1, is DSGVTQTPKHLITATGQRVTLRCSPRSGDLSVYWYQQSLDQGLQFLIQYYNGEERAKGNILERFSAQQFPDLHSELNLSSLELGDSALYFCASSVALGTESTGAFFGQGTRLTVV.

This clone came up a few times. The chain joins TRBV6-1 to TRBJ1-4; D is possibly TRBD1 (5 bases). Germline values: CDR1 MNHNS, CDR2 SASEGT. The CDR3 contains 13 residues. V gave up 3 bases and J gave up 12 bases, with 14 bases separating them. The CDR3 sequence: CASSDGGAGQLFF. CDR3 nucleotide sequence: TGTGCCAGCAGTGACGGCGGGGCAGGACAACTGTTTTTT.

The chain recombines TRBV12-5 with TRBJ1-2, with D hard to call. This CDR3 comprises 14 residues. V shed 4 bases and J shed 4 bases, with 13 bases lying between them. Germline values: CDR1 LGHNT, CDR2 FRNRAP. The CDR3: CASGSRRPIYGYTF. CDR3 sequence (DNA): TGTGCTAGTGGTTCGAGGCGCCCCATCTATGGCTACACCTTC. Filled out from reference TRBV12-5 and TRBJ1-2, the complete variable domain reads DARVTQTPRHKVTEMGQEVTMRCQPILGHNTVFWYRQTMMQGLELLAYFRNRAPLDDSGMPKDRFSAEMPDATLATLKIQPSEPRDSAVYFCASGSRRPIYGYTFGSGTRLTVV.

The chain has TRBV9 and TRBJ2-3, with a possible D match to TRBD2 (6 bases). CDR1 is SGDLS and CDR2 is YYNGEE in the germline V gene. This CDR3 contains 13 residues. Trimming shortened V by 4 bases and J by 10 bases, and 16 bases separated the two germline ends. In DNA form, the CDR3 reads TGTGCCAGCAGCTGGAGGGGTGGGGGTCCGCAGTATTTT. This gives the protein CASSWRGGGPQYF. Using reference TRBV9 and TRBJ2-3 for the parts outside the CDR3, the full variable domain is DSGVTQTPKHLITATGQRVTLRCSPRSGDLSVYWYQQSLDQGLQFLIQYYNGEERAKGNILERFSAQQFPDLHSELNLSSLELGDSALYFCASSWRGGGPQYFGPGTRLTVL.

The CDR3 DNA reads as TGTGCCAGCAGCCATAGACTAGCGGGGTACACAGATACGCAGTATTTT. Protein sequence: CASSHRLAGYTDTQYF. V and J are TRBV7-9 and TRBJ2-3, with TRBD2 matching 11 bases. CDR1 and CDR2 (germline): SEHNR, FQNEAQ (reference sequence). J gave up 2 bases and V 5 bases, and 6 bases lay outside the gene matches. CDR3 length equals 16 residues. Using reference TRBV7-9 and TRBJ2-3 for the parts outside the CDR3, the full variable domain is DTGVSQNPRHKITKRGQNVTFRCDPISEHNRLYWYRQTLGQGPEFLTYFQNEAQLEKSRLLSDRFSAERPKGSFSTLEIQRTEQGDSAMYLCASSHRLAGYTDTQYFGPGTRLTVL.

CDR3 coding DNA: TGTGCCAGCAGAAGTAGCGTCTACACAGATACGCAGTATTTT. This sequence encodes CASRSSVYTDTQYF. The rearrangement uses TRBV6-1 and TRBJ2-3, with a possible D match to TRBD2 (5 bases). Germline V gene lookup returns CDR1 MNHNS and CDR2 SASEGT. This CDR3 contains 14 residues. The V and J ends lost 6 bases and 2 bases respectively, with 12 bases between them.

In its sample, this clone was seen a few times. The genes are TRBV6-6 and TRBJ2-7, with 9 bases that match TRBD2. This CDR3 region has 13 residues. Germline lookup yields CDR1 MNHNY and CDR2 SVGAGI (reference sequence). V gave up 9 bases and J gave up 2 bases; unmatched junction bases: 5. The CDR3 loop reads CASQRGATYEQYF. The DNA for the CDR3 is TGTGCCAGTCAGCGGGGGGCCACCTACGAGCAGTACTTC.

CDR3 nucleotide sequence: TGTGCCAGCAGCCGGGGGTTTTGGGAGACCCAGTACTTC. It encodes CASSRGFWETQYF. The chain uses TRBV7-2 and TRBJ2-5, with TRBD2 as a possible D gene (6 bases). Trimming removed 5 bases from V and 5 bases from J, with 12 bases in between. The CDR3 covers 13 residues. Germline V lookup: CDR1 SGHTA, CDR2 FQGNSA.

CDR3 in amino acids: CASSQVPPGQGETQYF. CDR3 in DNA: TGTGCCAGCAGCCAAGTCCCCCCGGGACAGGGTGAGACCCAGTACTTC. V and J are TRBV14 and TRBJ2-5; 9 nucleotides match TRBD1. The CDR3 runs 16 residues. Losses at the gene ends were 1 base for V and 5 bases for J; bases not matched to a gene: 8. CDR1 is SGHDN, CDR2 FVKESK, per germline.

V usage is TRBV4-1 and J usage is TRBJ1-1; D gene uncertain. CDR3 length: 14 residues. Trimming cost V 0 bases and J 2 bases, with 7 bases left between them. The germline V gene encodes CDR1 MGHRA and CDR2 YSYEKL. The CDR3 region is CASSQDQVNTEAFF. The CDR3, as DNA: TGCGCCAGCAGCCAAGATCAGGTAAACACTGAAGCTTTCTTT.

The rearrangement joins TRBV28 to TRBJ2-3, with D unresolved. The germline V gene encodes CDR1 MDHEN and CDR2 SYDVKM. This CDR3 is built from 13 residues. The V end lost 7 bases, the J end lost 5 bases, and 13 bases lay between the germline ends. In nucleotides, the CDR3 is TGTGCCAGCACCACGGTGGTCTTAGATACGCAGTATTTT. It specifies CASTTVVLDTQYF.

The chain joins TRBV4-2 to TRBJ2-2; 7 nucleotides align to TRBD1. V lost 1 base to trimming and J lost 5 bases; unmatched junction nucleotides: 4. Germline V gene data show CDR1 as LGHNA and CDR2 as YNFKEQ. The CDR3 loop spans 15 amino acids. The CDR3: CASSQGDRETGELFF. CDR3 sequence (DNA): TGTGCCAGCAGCCAAGGGGACAGAGAGACCGGGGAGCTGTTTTTT.

The chain combines TRBV18 with TRBJ1-4, with 10 bases lining up with TRBD1. The ends lost 3 bases at V and 7 bases at J; junction bases unmatched: 5. The germline V gene encodes CDR1 KGHSH and CDR2 LQKENI. This CDR3 spans 15 amino acids. The CDR3 nucleotides read TGTGCCAGCTCACCCCAGACAGGGGGCACTGAAAAACTGTTTTTT. Translating it yields CASSPQTGGTEKLFF.

This clone was counted between two and nine times. The rearrangement links TRBV14 to TRBJ2-7; D call uncertain. This CDR3 region has 16 residues. Germline values: CDR1 SGHDN, CDR2 FVKESK. The germline V and J ends were trimmed by 0 bases and 0 bases, with 12 bases remaining between them. CDR3 bases: TGTGCCAGCAGCCAAGACCCAGATCCGTACTCCTACGAGCAGTACTTC. Translation gives CASSQDPDPYSYEQYF.

This chain links TRBV5-1 with TRBJ2-6; D might be TRBD1 (5 bases). Trimming stripped 1 base from V and 4 bases from J, with 12 bases between. CDR1 SGHRS and CDR2 YFSETQ come from the germline V gene. The CDR3 spans 16 residues. The CDR3 sequence is CASSLIPGSGANVLTF. The CDR3 DNA reads as TGCGCCAGCAGCTTGATCCCAGGGTCCGGGGCCAACGTCCTGACTTTC.

The genes are TRBV30 and TRBJ2-3; D is undetermined. V lost 5 bases and J lost 2, with 11 bases in between. Germline-derived CDR1 and CDR2 are GTSNPN and SVGIG (reference sequence). The CDR3 length is 13 residues. The CDR3 DNA follows: TGTGCCTGGGCCGAAGACTTCACAGATACGCAGTATTTT. This translates into CAWAEDFTDTQYF.